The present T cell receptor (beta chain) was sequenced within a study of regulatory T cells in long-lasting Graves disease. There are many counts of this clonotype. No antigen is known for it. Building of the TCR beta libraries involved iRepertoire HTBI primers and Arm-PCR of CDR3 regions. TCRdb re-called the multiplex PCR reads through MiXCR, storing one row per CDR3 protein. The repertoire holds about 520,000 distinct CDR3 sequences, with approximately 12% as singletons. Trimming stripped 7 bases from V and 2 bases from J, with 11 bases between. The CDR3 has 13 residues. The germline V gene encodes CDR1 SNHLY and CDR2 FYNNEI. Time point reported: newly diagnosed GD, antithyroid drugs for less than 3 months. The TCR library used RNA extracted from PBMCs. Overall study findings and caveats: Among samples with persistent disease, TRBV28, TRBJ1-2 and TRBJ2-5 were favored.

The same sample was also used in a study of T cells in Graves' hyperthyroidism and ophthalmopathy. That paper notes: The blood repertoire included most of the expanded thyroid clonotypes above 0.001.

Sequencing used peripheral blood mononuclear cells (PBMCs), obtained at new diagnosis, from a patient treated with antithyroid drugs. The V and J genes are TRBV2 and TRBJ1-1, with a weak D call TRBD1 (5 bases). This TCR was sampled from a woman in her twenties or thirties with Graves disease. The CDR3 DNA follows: TGTGCCAGCATCAGCCAGGGAAACACTGAAGCTTTCTTT. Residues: CASISQGNTEAFF.